Listed below are T cell receptor beta chains from one sample, sequenced in a study of PD-1 blockade in classical Hodgkin lymphoma. Clones were read by immunoSEQ multiplex PCR, and TCRdb kept only the in-frame ones, dropping some. The repertoire holds fewer than 35,000 clones, approximately 90% seen once, with roughly 0.43% in the top ten. Material: CD4+ T cells from blood, obtained before the fourth cycle of nivolumab. The receptor source for this set is a human donor with classical Hodgkin lymphoma. CDR3s leave out the opening cysteine and the closing phenylalanine or tryptophan. Fields, in order: D gene, J gene, V gene, CDR3 length, CDR3 protein. The D gene is left open where the match is weak.

d_call: TRBD2
j_call: TRBJ2-1
v_call: TRBV7-8
cdr3_length: 14
cdr3_aa: ASSLGRLAGNNEQF

d_call: TRBD2
j_call: TRBJ2-1
v_call: TRBV9
cdr3_length: 15
cdr3_aa: ASSWGFGTSGYNEQF

d_call: TRBD2
j_call: TRBJ2-5
v_call: TRBV18
cdr3_length: 12
cdr3_aa: ASSPLAGEETQY

d_call: TRBD1
j_call: TRBJ2-7
v_call: TRBV7-9
cdr3_length: 14
cdr3_aa: ATGYLTGGGLYEQY

d_call: -
j_call: TRBJ1-1
v_call: TRBV20-1
cdr3_length: 8
cdr3_aa: SSRTTEAF

d_call: TRBD1
j_call: TRBJ1-2
v_call: TRBV5-6
cdr3_length: 13
cdr3_aa: ASSPWDRANYGYT

d_call: -
j_call: TRBJ1-2
v_call: TRBV28
cdr3_length: 13
cdr3_aa: ASSLLLQGSGGYT

d_call: -
j_call: TRBJ1-4
v_call: TRBV5-4
cdr3_length: 12
cdr3_aa: ASSRDSTNEKLF

d_call: -
j_call: TRBJ2-5
v_call: TRBV14
cdr3_length: 11
cdr3_aa: ASSQALQETQY

d_call: -
j_call: TRBJ2-5
v_call: TRBV5-1
cdr3_length: 14
cdr3_aa: ASSLGGSGRQETQY

d_call: -
j_call: TRBJ1-4
v_call: TRBV18
cdr3_length: 12
cdr3_aa: ASSPAGLNEKLF

d_call: TRBD2
j_call: TRBJ2-3
v_call: TRBV7-9
cdr3_length: 14
cdr3_aa: ASSLVAGNAGDTQY

d_call: TRBD2
j_call: TRBJ2-1
v_call: TRBV7-2
cdr3_length: 12
cdr3_aa: ASRAAGAYNEQF

d_call: -
j_call: TRBJ2-3
v_call: TRBV7-3
cdr3_length: 10
cdr3_aa: ASSDSTDTQY

d_call: -
j_call: TRBJ1-4
v_call: TRBV5-1
cdr3_length: 12
cdr3_aa: ASSEGGLREKLF

d_call: TRBD1
j_call: TRBJ2-3
v_call: TRBV2
cdr3_length: 13
cdr3_aa: ASGKGASGADTQY

d_call: -
j_call: TRBJ2-7
v_call: TRBV7-8
cdr3_length: 13
cdr3_aa: ASSLVAILSYEQY

d_call: -
j_call: TRBJ2-5
v_call: TRBV27
cdr3_length: 10
cdr3_aa: ASSLYQETQY

d_call: -
j_call: TRBJ1-6
v_call: TRBV27
cdr3_length: 14
cdr3_aa: ASSLMRWGSNSPLH

d_call: TRBD1
j_call: TRBJ1-2
v_call: TRBV10-3
cdr3_length: 10
cdr3_aa: AAQDRGIGYT

d_call: -
j_call: TRBJ2-3
v_call: TRBV5-4
cdr3_length: 14
cdr3_aa: ASSLGRGAHTDTQY

d_call: -
j_call: TRBJ2-1
v_call: TRBV5-6
cdr3_length: 14
cdr3_aa: ASSLGTGVRGNEQF

d_call: TRBD2
j_call: TRBJ2-7
v_call: TRBV15
cdr3_length: 11
cdr3_aa: APRTSGRYEQY

d_call: -
j_call: TRBJ1-1
v_call: TRBV6-5
cdr3_length: 12
cdr3_aa: ASSYSRLNTEAF

d_call: -
j_call: TRBJ2-7
v_call: TRBV28
cdr3_length: 13
cdr3_aa: ASSLYAGSSYEQY

d_call: -
j_call: TRBJ1-2
v_call: TRBV30
cdr3_length: 14
cdr3_aa: AWSGGGLQANYGYT

d_call: TRBD2
j_call: TRBJ2-7
v_call: TRBV10-3
cdr3_length: 12
cdr3_aa: AISQAGGEYEQY

d_call: -
j_call: TRBJ1-1
v_call: TRBV5-5
cdr3_length: 12
cdr3_aa: ASRFTGLNTEAF

d_call: -
j_call: TRBJ2-5
v_call: TRBV5-4
cdr3_length: 15
cdr3_aa: ASSLGSPGTQQETQY

d_call: TRBD2
j_call: TRBJ2-1
v_call: TRBV5-5
cdr3_length: 15
cdr3_aa: ASSHTTSGRNYNEQF

d_call: -
j_call: TRBJ1-1
v_call: TRBV11-2
cdr3_length: 11
cdr3_aa: ASSFGRNTEAF

d_call: TRBD2
j_call: TRBJ2-3
v_call: TRBV7-2
cdr3_length: 17
cdr3_aa: ASSGGSTGLAGDGDTQY

d_call: -
j_call: TRBJ1-1
v_call: TRBV7-9
cdr3_length: 12
cdr3_aa: ASRNDLGYTEAF